The 18 T cell receptor beta chains presented below share a single source sample, sequenced in a study of PD-L1 blockade in urothelial cancer. Described time point: peripheral blood 6 weeks after treatment start. Clones were read by immunoSEQ multiplex PCR, and TCRdb kept only the in-frame ones, dropping some. The sample contains 45,000 to 60,000 clones, more than 75% of which appear only once. The sample consisted of PBMCs, taken around atezolizumab (anti-PD-L1) treatment. The receptors shown here come from a man in his sixties with urothelial cancer.

The genes are TRBV18 and TRBJ1-1; tentatively, D is TRBD1 (6 bases). The germline CDR1 and CDR2 sequences are KGHSH and LQKENI. The CDR3 spans 17 residues. The V and J ends lost 0 bases and 1 base respectively, with 15 bases between them. Written as DNA, the CDR3 is TGTGCCAGCTCACCACCGGGGGGGGGCCTCACGAACACTGAAGCTTTCTTT. Protein: CASSPPGGGLTNTEAFF. Full variable domain (missing parts from reference TRBV18 and TRBJ1-1): NAGVMQNPRHLVRRRGQEARLRCSPMKGHSHVYWYRQLPEEGLKFMVYLQKENIIDESGMPKERFSAEFPKEGPSILRIQQVVRGDSAAYFCASSPPGGGLTNTEAFFGQGTRLTVV.

The genes are TRBV19 and TRBJ2-5; a possible D gene is TRBD2 (5 bases). Looked up from germline, CDR1 is LNHDA and CDR2 is SQIVND (reference sequence). Trimming took off 7 bases at V and 2 bases at J, with 17 bases between the two ends. The CDR3 extends over 15 amino acids. The CDR3 sequence: CASNAGWASQETQYF. CDR3 sequence (DNA): TGTGCCAGTAACGCGGGCTGGGCATCTCAAGAGACCCAGTACTTC. The whole variable domain, remainder taken from reference TRBV19 and TRBJ2-5, is DGGITQSPKYLFRKEGQNVTLSCEQNLNHDAMYWYRQDPGQGLRLIYYSQIVNDFQKGDIAEGYSVSREKKESFPLTVTSAQKNPTAFYLCASNAGWASQETQYFGPGTRLLVL.

The rearrangement links TRBV5-1 to TRBJ2-4, with 7 nucleotides matching TRBD1. Germline V gene sequence: CDR1 SGHRS, CDR2 YFSETQ. J lost 1 base, V lost 4 bases, and 5 bases had no gene match. The CDR3 extends over 15 amino acids. CDR3 residues: CASSPLTGAKNIQYF. The CDR3 DNA reads TGCGCCAGCAGCCCCTTGACAGGGGCCAAAAACATTCAGTACTTC.

DNA of the CDR3: TGCGCCAGCAGCCAAGATCGGTCCAATAACTATGGCTACACCTTC. Translation: CASSQDRSNNYGYTF. The rearrangement uses TRBV4-3 and TRBJ1-2, with no clear D. Germline assignment: CDR1 LGHNA and CDR2 YSLEER. V dropped 0 bases and J dropped 1 base, with 9 bases sitting between them. This CDR3 has 15 amino acids.

This rearrangement joins TRBV25-1 to TRBJ1-2; a weak D match, TRBD1 (6 bases). Between the trimmed V and J ends, which lost 6 bases and 4 bases, there was a span of 12 bases. Per the germline V gene, CDR1 is MGHDK and CDR2 is SYGVNS. CDR3 size: 13 residues. The CDR3 nucleotides are TGTGCCAGCAGCGTGACAGGTGTCTATGGCTACACCTTC. It translates to CASSVTGVYGYTF.

Details on this clone: The junction differs from germline at one of its ends, possibly a read error. The chain uses TRBV7-2 and TRBJ2-6; D uncertain. The CDR3 covers 16 residues. Germline V CDR1 and CDR2: SGHTA, FQGNSA. The CDR3 protein is CVSSPRLFSGANVLTF. CDR3 nucleotide sequence: TGTGTCAGCAGCCCGAGACTGTTCTCTGGGGCCAACGTCCTGACTTTC.

This rearrangement joins TRBV15 to TRBJ2-2; 7 bases line up with TRBD2. The CDR3 runs 15 residues. The germline V gene encodes CDR1 LNHNV and CDR2 YYDKDF (reference sequence). With V trimmed by 1 base and J by 1 base, 0 bases remained unmatched. CDR3 loop: CATSRGGGNTGELFF. The CDR3 coding sequence is TGTGCCACCAGCAGAGGGGGGGGGAACACCGGGGAGCTGTTTTTT.

The chain links TRBV7-3 to TRBJ2-1, with 12 bases matching TRBD2. V lost 4 bases, J lost 6 bases, and 4 bases stayed unmatched. The CDR3 is 15 residues long. CDR1 SGHTA and CDR2 FQGTGA come from the germline V gene. The CDR3 loop is CASSSTSGGPNEQFF. Here the CDR3 DNA reads TGTGCCAGCAGCTCCACTAGCGGGGGGCCCAATGAGCAGTTCTTC.

This sequence joins TRBV4-1 and TRBJ1-1; TRBD1 is a possible D gene (5 bases). Germline values: CDR1 MGHRA, CDR2 YSYEKL. Trimming shortened V by 0 bases and J by 10 bases, and 12 bases separated the two germline ends. This CDR3 is 13 amino acids long. This chain's CDR3 is CASSQDRGRGAFF. CDR3 nucleotides: TGCGCCAGCAGCCAAGACCGGGGGAGAGGAGCTTTCTTT.

This chain connects TRBV18 to TRBJ2-5, with D tentatively TRBD1 (6 bases). The CDR3 covers 14 residues. CDR1 KGHSH and CDR2 LQKENI come from the germline V gene. V lost 3 bases to trimming and J lost 4 bases, with 12 bases between them. The CDR3: CASSPGTTLETQYF. The CDR3, as DNA: TGTGCCAGCTCACCGGGGACAACATTAGAGACCCAGTACTTC.

The chain recombines TRBV7-2 with TRBJ2-3; TRBD2 aligns across 14 bases. V dropped 2 bases and J dropped 6; count of bases not matched to a gene: 13. Per the germline V gene, CDR1 is SGHTA and CDR2 is FQGNSA. This CDR3 comprises 19 residues. CDR3 amino acids: CASSLRGTSGSVGPDTQYF. CDR3 nucleotides: TGTGCCAGCAGCTTAAGGGGGACTAGCGGGAGCGTTGGGCCCGATACGCAGTATTTT.

This clone was found a few times. The chain combines TRBV2 with TRBJ2-1; possible D gene TRBD1, 6 bases. The length of the CDR3 is 15 residues. From germline, CDR1 is SNHLY and CDR2 FYNNEI. With 2 bases removed from V and 4 bases from J, the gap between germline ends came to 12 bases. CDR3 amino acids: CASSEIATGYNEQFF. The CDR3 DNA reads as TGTGCCAGCAGTGAAATTGCGACAGGATACAATGAGCAGTTCTTC.

The genes are TRBV9 and TRBJ2-5; 10 positions match TRBD2. This CDR3 has 16 residues. CDR1 is SGDLS, CDR2 YYNGEE, per germline. V was clipped by 0 bases and J by 1 base; unmatched bases: 3. CDR3 in DNA: TGTGCCAGCAGCGTAGGGGCTAGCGGGGGCCAAGAGACCCAGTACTTC. Translating gives CASSVGASGGQETQYF.

V is TRBV28 and J is TRBJ2-2, with 10 bases identical to TRBD2. V was clipped by 4 bases and J by 1 base; unmatched bases: 12. The germline V gene encodes CDR1 MDHEN and CDR2 SYDVKM. This CDR3 is 19 amino acids long. In DNA form, the CDR3 reads TGTGCCAGCAGTTCCAACCTTATAGTAGCGGGAGGGAACACCGGGGAGCTGTTTTTT. Protein product: CASSSNLIVAGGNTGELFF.

This clone has a handful of counts. The chain couples TRBV19 to TRBJ1-4; no clear D gene. The CDR3 length is 16 residues. Germline V gives CDR1 LNHDA, CDR2 SQIVND (reference sequence). V lost 1 base to trimming and J lost 0 bases, with 9 bases between them. The CDR3 region is CASSIGEGTTNEKLFF. The CDR3 bases are TGTGCCAGTAGTATAGGTGAGGGCACAACTAATGAAAAACTGTTTTTT. Variable domain in full (rest from reference TRBV19 and TRBJ1-4): DGGITQSPKYLFRKEGQNVTLSCEQNLNHDAMYWYRQDPGQGLRLIYYSQIVNDFQKGDIAEGYSVSREKKESFPLTVTSAQKNPTAFYLCASSIGEGTTNEKLFFGSGTQLSVL.

The chain joins TRBV6-1 to TRBJ2-7; 8 bases are a match to TRBD1. V lost 6 bases to trimming and J lost 5 bases; unmatched junction nucleotides: 9. Germline loops: CDR1 MNHNS, CDR2 SASEGT. The CDR3 length is 14 residues. The CDR3 is CASSRTGRVDEQYF. The CDR3, as DNA: TGTGCCAGCAGCCGGACAGGGAGAGTAGACGAGCAGTACTTC.

This rearrangement joins TRBV6-1 to TRBJ1-5, with 7 bases identical to TRBD1. From germline, CDR1 is MNHNS and CDR2 SASEGT. With 5 bases clipped from V and 4 bases from J, the junction kept 5 bases outside the gene matches. The CDR3 covers 14 residues. As DNA, the CDR3 is TGTGCCAGCAGTACCCAGACAGGGAATCAGCCCCAGCATTTT. It encodes CASSTQTGNQPQHF.

Worth noting for this clone: A junction boundary mismatches the germline segment, possibly from a read error. This chain joins TRBV6-5 and TRBJ1-1, with a tentative D call TRBD1 (6 bases). The germline CDR1 and CDR2 sequences are MNHEY and SVGAGI. There are 14 residues in the CDR3. The CDR3 reads CASSLDRVNTEAFF. The CDR3 region has the DNA TGTGCCAGCAGTTTGGACAGAGTGAATACTGAAGCTTTCTTT.